The 2 T cell receptor beta chains below were found in one sample sequenced in a study of shared clonotypes between healthy human individuals. Naive CD8 cells were CD45RO-negative, positively selected for CCR7, excluding terminally differentiated effector memory CD45RA+ cells. Libraries were prepared by immunoSEQ multiplex PCR; TCRdb keeps only in-frame clonotypes and omits some of them. This table holds around 1.9 million clones, 93% found once. Sequenced sample: naive CD8+ T cells from PBMCs. The receptors here all came from a man aged 18-30 years in good health. Some clones in this sample may be carry-over from other donors' samples.

The chain combines TRBV11-2 with TRBJ2-1, with D possibly matching TRBD2 (5 bases). Trimming pared 10 bases from V and 8 bases from J, leaving 18 bases between. Germline CDR1 and CDR2: SGHAT and FQNNGV. The CDR3 covers 13 residues. The CDR3 here is CATATISAHEQFF. CDR3 DNA: TGTGCCACCGCAACCATTAGCGCTCATGAGCAGTTCTTC. The entire variable domain, with the rest obtained from reference TRBV11-2 and TRBJ2-1, is as follows: EAGVAQSPRYKIIEKRQSVAFWCNPISGHATLYWYQQILGQGPKLLIQFQNNGVVDDSQLPKDRFSAERLKGVDSTLKIQPAKLEDSAVYLCATATISAHEQFFGPGTRLTVL.

The chain uses TRBV27 and TRBJ2-7; tentatively, D is TRBD1 or TRBD2 (7 bases each). V gave up 2 bases and J gave up 0 bases, with 17 bases separating them. This CDR3 region has 17 residues. The germline V gene encodes CDR1 MNHEY and CDR2 SMNVEV (reference sequence). CDR3 region: CASSLVGARGGSYEQYF. DNA for the CDR3: TGTGCCAGCAGTTTAGTTGGGGCCAGGGGGGGCTCCTACGAGCAGTACTTC.